The 15 T cell receptor beta chains reported below all come from one sample, sequenced in a study of blood T cell repertoires in COVID-19. Sequencing was performed with immunoSEQ multiplex PCR; in TCRdb, only in-frame clones are kept and a portion is missing. The sample has under 70,000 clones, around nine tenths seen once. Sequencing input: PBMCs or T cells enriched from blood (not recorded which). Every receptor here comes from a woman in her thirties or forties who had recovered from COVID-19.

The V gene is TRBV7-2, the J gene TRBJ2-3; 9 bases agree with TRBD2. The CDR3 spans 14 residues. V trimming: 5 bases; J trimming: 6 bases; junction bases outside the gene matches: 6. Per the germline V gene, CDR1 is SGHTA and CDR2 is FQGNSA. The CDR3, as DNA: TGTGCCAGCAGCCCGGGACTAGCTTCCGATACGCAGTATTTT. Amino acids: CASSPGLASDTQYF.

This clone was observed once. The chain couples TRBV18 to TRBJ2-2; tentative D call: TRBD2 (6 bases). CDR3 length: 17 amino acids. Germline V lookup: CDR1 KGHSH, CDR2 LQKENI. Trimming left V 3 bases short and J 2 bases short, with 16 bases between. DNA of the CDR3: TGTGCCAGCTCACCGGCCCTAGCCGGGGGTAACACCGGGGAGCTGTTTTTT. It codes for CASSPALAGGNTGELFF.

CDR3 nucleotide sequence: TGTGCCAGCAGTGAACCCGACAGGGACCCTGGAAACACCATATATTTT. Amino acids: CASSEPDRDPGNTIYF. The V gene is TRBV2, the J gene TRBJ1-3, with 7 bases aligning to TRBD1. The V gene end was trimmed by 2 bases and the J gene end by 2 bases; junction bases not matched to a gene: 6. The germline V gene encodes CDR1 SNHLY and CDR2 FYNNEI. CDR3 length: 16 residues.

This chain connects TRBV7-8 to TRBJ2-7, with 8 bases fitting TRBD1. This CDR3 has 13 amino acids. Germline CDR1 is SGHVS and CDR2 is FQNEAQ. Trimming at V came to 4 bases and at J to 6 bases, leaving 5 bases not matched to a gene. The CDR3 sequence is CASSYRGRTEQYF. For the CDR3, the DNA is TGTGCCAGCAGCTACAGGGGGAGAACCGAGCAGTACTTC. Full variable domain (missing parts from reference TRBV7-8 and TRBJ2-7): GAGVSQSPRYKVAKRGQDVALRCDPISGHVSLFWYQQALGQGPEFLTYFQNEAQLDKSGLPSDRFFAERPEGSVSTLKIQRTQQEDSAVYLCASSYRGRTEQYFGPGTRLTVT.

The genes are TRBV10-1 and TRBJ2-5; D may be TRBD1 (5 bases). CDR1 WNHNN and CDR2 SYGVQD come from the germline V gene (reference sequence). V was trimmed by 5 bases and J by 1 base, leaving 8 bases between them. This CDR3 is built from 13 residues. The CDR3 DNA reads TGCGCCAGCAGTATGACAGTCCAAGAGACCCAGTACTTC. Protein: CASSMTVQETQYF.

The chain links TRBV15 to TRBJ2-1, with D perhaps TRBD2 (5 bases). From germline, CDR1 is LNHNV and CDR2 YYDKDF (reference sequence). With 8 bases removed from V and 4 bases from J, the gap between germline ends came to 9 bases. The CDR3 totals 12 residues. CDR3 amino acids: CATSGGYNEQFF. As DNA, the CDR3 is TGTGCCACCTCAGGAGGATACAATGAGCAGTTCTTC.

The table lists this clone with a few counts. The chain carries TRBV9 and TRBJ1-5; no clear D gene. The length of the CDR3 is 13 residues. V dropped 4 bases and J dropped 4 bases, with 9 bases sitting between them. Per the germline V gene, CDR1 is SGDLS and CDR2 is YYNGEE. CDR3 in DNA: TGTGCCAGCAGCTCCCTTTCGAATCAGCCCCAGCATTTT. Translated, it gives CASSSLSNQPQHF. Using reference TRBV9 and TRBJ1-5 for the parts outside the CDR3, the full variable domain is DSGVTQTPKHLITATGQRVTLRCSPRSGDLSVYWYQQSLDQGLQFLIQYYNGEERAKGNILERFSAQQFPDLHSELNLSSLELGDSALYFCASSSLSNQPQHFGDGTRLSIL.

This clone was observed a single time. The chain carries TRBV27 and TRBJ1-5, with 10 bases matching TRBD1. Trimming at V came to 3 bases and at J to 7 bases, leaving 9 bases not matched to a gene. Per the germline V gene, CDR1 is MNHEY and CDR2 is SMNVEV (reference sequence). CDR3 size: 16 residues. CDR3 nucleotide sequence: TGTGCCAGCAGTTTGTCCCGGACAGGGGGTGGACAGCCCCAGCATTTT. Translated: CASSLSRTGGGQPQHF.

The chain carries TRBV7-3 and TRBJ2-5; possible D gene TRBD2, 6 bases. V was shortened by 5 bases and J by 2 bases, with 9 bases between the two germline ends. The CDR3 extends over 13 amino acids. Germline loops: CDR1 SGHTA, CDR2 FQGTGA. For the CDR3, the DNA is TGTGCCAGCAGCCCGGGAGTTCAAGAGACCCAGTACTTC. As protein: CASSPGVQETQYF.

The chain joins TRBV6-5 to TRBJ2-7, with a weak D call TRBD1 (6 bases). Trimming took 2 bases from V and 6 from J, leaving 8 bases between them. CDR3 length equals 12 residues. Looked up from germline, CDR1 is MNHEY and CDR2 is SVGAGI. This CDR3 is CASSYVGGEQYF. In nucleotides, the CDR3 is TGTGCCAGCAGTTACGTAGGGGGCGAGCAGTACTTC.

The V and J genes are TRBV7-4 and TRBJ2-7; a possible D gene is TRBD1 (6 bases). CDR1 SGHVT and CDR2 SQSDAQ come from the germline V gene. The CDR3 has 16 residues. The germline V and J ends were trimmed by 0 bases and 2 bases, with 14 bases remaining between them. The CDR3 DNA sequence: TGTGCCAGCAGCTTAGCGTGTCAGGACAGACCCTACGAGCAGTACTTC. This sequence encodes CASSLACQDRPYEQYF.

The chain recombines TRBV27 with TRBJ1-3; TRBD1 is a possible D gene (5 bases). Germline V lookup: CDR1 MNHEY, CDR2 SMNVEV (reference sequence). The CDR3 is made up of 14 amino acids. The V end was cut by 5 bases, the J end by 2 bases, with 10 bases between. The chain's CDR3 is CASSRGVTGNTIYF. CDR3 DNA: TGTGCCAGCAGTCGGGGGGTGACTGGAAACACCATATATTTT.

The chain joins TRBV11-2 to TRBJ2-3; 9 positions agree with TRBD2. There are 16 residues in the CDR3. J lost 2 bases, V lost 6 bases, and 9 bases had no gene match. Germline V gene data show CDR1 as SGHAT and CDR2 as FQNNGV. In nucleotides, the CDR3 is TGTGCCAGCAGGCCATGGAGCGGGGGGCCCACAGATACGCAGTATTTT. Its protein is CASRPWSGGPTDTQYF.

This clone is a singleton in its sample. The rearrangement uses TRBV10-2 and TRBJ2-3; 10 nucleotides line up with TRBD2. J was trimmed by 1 base and V by 8 bases; bases with no gene match: 12. Germline assignment: CDR1 WSHSY and CDR2 SAAADI. The CDR3 length is 17 residues. The chain's CDR3 is CASASSGGAVGTDTQYF. The CDR3 coding sequence is TGCGCCAGCGCTTCCAGCGGGGGGGCTGTCGGCACAGATACGCAGTATTTT.

The rearrangement joins TRBV7-9 to TRBJ2-2; no definite D call. There are 16 residues in the CDR3. Between the trimmed V and J ends, which lost 4 bases and 5 bases, there was a span of 17 bases. Germline values: CDR1 SEHNR, CDR2 FQNEAQ (reference sequence). The CDR3 region has the DNA TGTGCCAGCAGCTCTCCCGGTCCGGGTAGGACCGGGGAGCTGTTTTTT. This sequence encodes CASSSPGPGRTGELFF. The variable domain in full, with the rest retrieved from reference TRBV7-9 and TRBJ2-2, is DTGVSQNPRHKITKRGQNVTFRCDPISEHNRLYWYRQTLGQGPEFLTYFQNEAQLEKSRLLSDRFSAERPKGSFSTLEIQRTEQGDSAMYLCASSSPGPGRTGELFFGEGSRLTVL.